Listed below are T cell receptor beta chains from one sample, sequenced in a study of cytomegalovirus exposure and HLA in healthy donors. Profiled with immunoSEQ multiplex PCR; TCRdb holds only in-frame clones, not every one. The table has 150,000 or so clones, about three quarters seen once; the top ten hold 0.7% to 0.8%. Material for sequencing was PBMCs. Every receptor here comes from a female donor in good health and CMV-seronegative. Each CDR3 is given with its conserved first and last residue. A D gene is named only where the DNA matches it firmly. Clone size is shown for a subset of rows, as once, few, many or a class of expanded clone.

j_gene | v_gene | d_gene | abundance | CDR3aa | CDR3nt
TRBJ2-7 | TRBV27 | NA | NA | CASSPPSGYEQYF | TGTGCCAGCAGCCCCCCGAGTGGTTACGAGCAGTACTTC
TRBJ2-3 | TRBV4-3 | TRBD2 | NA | CASSQLTSGTDTQYF | TGCGCCAGCAGCCAGCTGACTAGCGGGACAGATACGCAGTATTTT
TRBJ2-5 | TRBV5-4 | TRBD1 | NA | CASSMPTGGPETQYF | TGTGCCAGCAGCATGCCGACAGGGGGCCCGGAGACCCAGTACTTC
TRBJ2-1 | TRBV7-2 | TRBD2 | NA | CASSLLIAGGPGEQFF | TGTGCCAGCAGCTTATTAATAGCGGGAGGGCCGGGTGAGCAGTTCTTC
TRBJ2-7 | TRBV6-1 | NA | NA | CASRVGQPYEQYF | TGTGCCAGCAGAGTCGGACAGCCCTACGAGCAGTACTTC
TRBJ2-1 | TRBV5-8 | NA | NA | CASSLAGPKSYNEQFF | TGTGCCAGCAGCTTAGCAGGGCCCAAATCCTACAATGAGCAGTTCTTC
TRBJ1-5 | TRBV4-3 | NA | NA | CASSQAWGPSRGNQPQHF | TGCGCCAGCAGCCAGGCTTGGGGCCCCTCGAGAGGCAATCAGCCCCAGCATTTT
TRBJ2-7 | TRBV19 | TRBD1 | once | CASSIGQGPDYEQYF | TGTGCCAGTAGTATAGGACAGGGGCCGGACTACGAGCAGTACTTC
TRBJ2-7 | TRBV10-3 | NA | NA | CAISEPRETPYEQYF | TGTGCCATCAGTGAGCCCCGGGAGACCCCCTACGAGCAGTACTTC
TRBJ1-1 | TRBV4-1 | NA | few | CASSFYPAGPRMNTEAFF | TGCGCCAGCAGCTTTTATCCGGCAGGGCCAAGGATGAACACTGAAGCTTTCTTT
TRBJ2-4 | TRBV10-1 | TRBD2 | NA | CASSDPPPAGGCLAKNSQYF | TGCGCCAGCAGTGACCCACCCCCGGCGGGGGGTTGCCTAGCCAAAAACAGTCAGTACTTC
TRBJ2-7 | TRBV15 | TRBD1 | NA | CATSRGRDRGSHEQYF | TGTGCCACCAGCAGAGGCCGGGACAGGGGTTCCCACGAGCAGTACTTC
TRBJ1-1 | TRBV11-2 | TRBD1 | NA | CASSLAQGVNTEAFF | TGTGCCAGCAGCTTAGCCCAGGGGGTGAACACTGAAGCTTTCTTT
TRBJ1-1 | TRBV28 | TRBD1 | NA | CASRAGGTNTEAFF | TGTGCCAGCAGAGCAGGGGGGACCAACACTGAAGCTTTCTTT
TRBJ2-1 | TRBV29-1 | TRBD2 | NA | CSVKGTSGRRAGVNEQFF | TGCAGCGTTAAAGGGACTAGCGGGAGGAGGGCAGGGGTCAATGAGCAGTTCTTC
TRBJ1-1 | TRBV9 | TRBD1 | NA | CASSVAGGLTEAFF | TGTGCCAGCAGCGTAGCAGGGGGTCTCACTGAAGCTTTCTTT
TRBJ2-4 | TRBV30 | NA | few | CAWSVSAKNIQYF | TGTGCCTGGAGTGTTTCTGCCAAAAACATTCAGTACTTC
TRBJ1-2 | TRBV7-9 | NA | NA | CASSPGQTANYGYTF | TGTGCCAGCAGCCCTGGACAGACAGCTAACTATGGCTACACCTTC
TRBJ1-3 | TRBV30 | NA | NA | CAWSVRGNSGNTIYF | TGTGCCTGGAGTGTAAGGGGAAACTCTGGAAACACCATATATTTT
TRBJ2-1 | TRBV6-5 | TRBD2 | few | CASSYSGISYNEQFF | TGTGCCAGCAGTTACAGCGGGATTTCCTACAATGAGCAGTTCTTC
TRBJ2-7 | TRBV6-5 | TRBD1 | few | CASSVGSGQTYEQYF | TGTGCCAGCAGTGTCGGGTCGGGACAGACCTACGAGCAGTACTTC
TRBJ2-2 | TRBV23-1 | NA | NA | CASSLQVPGELFF | TGCGCCAGCAGTCTCCAGGTTCCCGGGGAGCTGTTTTTT
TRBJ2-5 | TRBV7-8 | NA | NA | CASSSSRSGFRGTQYF | TGTGCCAGCAGCTCTTCACGGTCAGGGTTCAGAGGGACCCAGTACTTC
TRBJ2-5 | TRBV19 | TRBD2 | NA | CASSGTSSYQETQYF | TGTGCCAGTAGCGGGACTAGCTCGTACCAAGAGACCCAGTACTTC
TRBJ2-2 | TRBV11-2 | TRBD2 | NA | CASSFWTSGRPGELFF | TGTGCCAGCAGCTTTTGGACTAGCGGGAGGCCCGGGGAGCTGTTTTTT
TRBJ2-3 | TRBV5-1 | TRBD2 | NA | CASSPLAGEADTQYF | TGCGCCAGCAGCCCCCTAGCGGGAGAGGCAGATACGCAGTATTTT
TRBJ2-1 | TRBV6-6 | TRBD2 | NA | CASSYLAGGPQFF | TGTGCCAGCAGTTACTTAGCGGGAGGGCCTCAGTTCTTC
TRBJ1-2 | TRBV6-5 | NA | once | CASSYSGREGYGYTF | TGTGCCAGCAGTTACTCCGGCAGGGAGGGCTATGGCTACACCTTC
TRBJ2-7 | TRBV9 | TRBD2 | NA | CASSPGTISYEQYF | TGTGCCAGCAGCCCTGGGACTATTTCCTACGAGCAGTACTTC
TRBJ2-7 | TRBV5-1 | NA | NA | CASSPSPGVNEQYF | TGCGCCAGCAGCCCGAGCCCCGGAGTGAACGAGCAGTACTTC
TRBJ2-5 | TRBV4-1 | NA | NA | CASSQVQRERQETQYF | TGCGCCAGCAGCCAAGTCCAACGGGAGCGTCAAGAGACCCAGTACTTC
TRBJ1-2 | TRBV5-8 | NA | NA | CASSLDRSTVGYGYTF | TGTGCCAGCAGCTTGGACAGGTCGACGGTTGGCTATGGCTACACCTTC
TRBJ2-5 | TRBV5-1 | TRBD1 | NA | CASSLGDRGETQYF | TGCGCCAGCAGCTTGGGGGACAGGGGAGAGACCCAGTACTTC
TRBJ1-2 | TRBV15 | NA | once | CATSRDLGTQSYYGWAF | TGTGCCACCAGCAGAGATCTGGGGACACAAAGTTACTATGGCTGGGCCTTC
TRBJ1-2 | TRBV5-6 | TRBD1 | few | CASSLRDRVNYGYTF | TGTGCCAGCAGCTTGAGGGACAGGGTAAACTATGGCTACACCTTC
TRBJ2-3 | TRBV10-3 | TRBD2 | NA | CAISIGTSGSGDTQYF | TGTGCCATCAGTATCGGGACTAGCGGGAGCGGAGATACGCAGTATTTT
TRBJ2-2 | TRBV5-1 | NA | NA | CASSPRVVETGELFF | TGCGCCAGCAGCCCCAGGGTTGTCGAAACCGGGGAGCTGTTTTTT
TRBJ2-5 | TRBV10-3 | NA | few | CATKDPGSGDETQYF | TGTGCCACCAAAGATCCCGGGAGCGGTGATGAGACCCAGTACTTC
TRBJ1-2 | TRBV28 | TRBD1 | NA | CASSPGTGEYGYTF | TGTGCCAGCAGTCCCGGGACAGGGGAGTATGGCTACACCTTC
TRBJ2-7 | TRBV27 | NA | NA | CASSLSPGGTTYEQYF | TGTGCCAGCAGTCTCTCCCCCGGGGGAACTACCTACGAGCAGTACTTC
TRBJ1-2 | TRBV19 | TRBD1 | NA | CASSIPPGGGYTF | TGTGCCAGTAGTATCCCCCCAGGGGGAGGCTACACCTTC
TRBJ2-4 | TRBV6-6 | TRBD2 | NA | CASSSLTSGKNSQYF | TGTGCCAGCAGTTCTCTCACTAGCGGGAAAAACAGTCAGTACTTC
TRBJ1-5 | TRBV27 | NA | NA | CASSFRYGSNQPQHF | TGTGCCAGCAGTTTCAGATACGGGAGCAATCAGCCCCAGCATTTT
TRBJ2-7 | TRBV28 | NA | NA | CASSPLSSGSPIGEQYF | TGTGCCAGCAGTCCCCTCTCCTCGGGGAGCCCTATAGGGGAGCAGTACTTC
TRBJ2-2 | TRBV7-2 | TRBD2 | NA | CASKRTSGGAGTGELFF | TGTGCCAGCAAACGGACTAGCGGGGGGGCAGGGACCGGGGAGCTGTTTTTT
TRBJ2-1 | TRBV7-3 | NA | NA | CASSSTVGILKNEQFF | TGTGCCAGCAGCTCAACGGTCGGTATATTGAAAAATGAGCAGTTCTTC
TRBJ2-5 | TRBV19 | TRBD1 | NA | CASSIDLGRGKETQYF | TGTGCCAGTAGTATAGATCTGGGCAGGGGGAAGGAGACCCAGTACTTC
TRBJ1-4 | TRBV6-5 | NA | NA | CASSVNPVLNEKLFF | TGTGCCAGCAGTGTAAACCCCGTACTTAATGAAAAACTGTTTTTT
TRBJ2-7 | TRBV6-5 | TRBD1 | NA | CASSYDRVGREQYF | TGTGCCAGCAGTTACGACAGGGTAGGTCGCGAGCAGTACTTC
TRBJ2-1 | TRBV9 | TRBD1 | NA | CASSAVGQGRNEQFF | TGTGCCAGCAGCGCCGTTGGACAGGGCAGAAATGAGCAGTTCTTC
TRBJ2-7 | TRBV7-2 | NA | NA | CASSTPGLTRYEQYF | TGTGCCAGCAGCACCCCGGGACTCACCCGCTACGAGCAGTACTTC
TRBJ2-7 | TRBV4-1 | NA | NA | CASSQDLSGLYEQYF | TGCGCCAGCAGCCAAGATCTTTCGGGTCTCTACGAGCAGTACTTC
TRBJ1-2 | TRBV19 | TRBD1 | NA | CASSPGTGGTNYGYTF | TGTGCCAGTAGTCCGGGGACAGGGGGAACAAACTATGGCTACACCTTC
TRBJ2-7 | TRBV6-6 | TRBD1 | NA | CASSGTGISYEQYF | TGTGCCAGCAGTGGGACAGGAATCTCCTACGAGCAGTACTTC
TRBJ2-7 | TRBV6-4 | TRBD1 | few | CASNPDRPTYEQYF | TGTGCCAGCAACCCGGACAGGCCCACCTACGAGCAGTACTTC
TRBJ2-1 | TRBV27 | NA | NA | CASSFGKSYEQFF | TGTGCCAGCAGCTTCGGGAAATCTTATGAGCAGTTCTTC
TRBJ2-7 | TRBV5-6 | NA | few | CASSGRSQGTYEQYF | TGTGCCAGCAGCGGCCGTTCACAGGGAACCTACGAGCAGTACTTC
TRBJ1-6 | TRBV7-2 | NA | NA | CASSEGGWTSSYNSPLHF | TGTGCCAGCAGCGAAGGAGGGTGGACGAGCTCCTATAATTCACCCCTCCACTTT
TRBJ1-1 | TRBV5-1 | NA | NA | CASSPPGGWTEAFF | TGCGCCAGCAGTCCCCCGGGGGGTTGGACTGAAGCTTTCTTT
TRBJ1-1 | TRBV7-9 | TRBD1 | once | CASSSRQGASTEAFF | TGTGCCAGCAGCTCGAGACAGGGGGCAAGCACTGAAGCTTTCTTT